The 20 T cell receptor beta chains presented below share a single source sample, sequenced in a study of T cells in lung cancer brain metastases. Data came from immunoSEQ multiplex PCR; TCRdb stores just in-frame clones and leaves some out. The sample carries about 610 clones, approximately 93% recorded once. Sequenced input: tumor tissue from a brain metastasis. Source of these receptors: a woman between 45 and 65 years old with non-small cell lung cancer that had spread to the brain.

This CDR3 is CASSDMGADTQYF. CDR3 sequence (DNA): TGTGCCAGCAGTGACATGGGGGCAGATACGCAGTATTTT. V and J are TRBV25-1 and TRBJ2-3; TRBD1 or TRBD2 may be the D gene (5 bases each). There are 13 residues in the CDR3. V lost 3 bases, J lost 4 bases, and 8 bases lay in between. Germline assignment: CDR1 MGHDK and CDR2 SYGVNS.

The genes are TRBV6-4 and TRBJ2-5, with TRBD2 matching 7 bases. The V gene end was trimmed by 2 bases and the J gene end by 4 bases; junction bases not matched to a gene: 7. The CDR3 totals 15 residues. Looked up from germline, CDR1 is MRHNA and CDR2 is SNTAGT. The CDR3 here is CASSDRAGAGETQYF. The CDR3 DNA is TGTGCCAGCAGTGACAGGGCGGGAGCTGGAGAGACCCAGTACTTC.

The chain uses TRBV27 and TRBJ2-1; TRBD2 matches at 12 bases. V lost 2 bases and J lost 8; bases outside the gene matches: 7. The CDR3 extends over 16 amino acids. CDR1 and CDR2 (germline): MNHEY, SMNVEV (reference sequence). CDR3 sequence (DNA): TGTGCCAGCAGTTTAGCGGCTAGCGGGAGGGCCTATGAGCAGTTCTTC. Its translation: CASSLAASGRAYEQFF.

V and J are TRBV28 and TRBJ1-5; D is uncertain. The CDR3 sequence is 12 residues long. Looked up from germline, CDR1 is MDHEN and CDR2 is SYDVKM. Trimming shortened V by 3 bases and J by 6 bases, and 6 bases separated the two germline ends. CDR3 bases: TGTGCCAGCAGTTTTAAGAGTCAGCCCCAGCATTTT. Residues: CASSFKSQPQHF.

The rearrangement uses TRBV15 and TRBJ1-1; 8 bases line up with TRBD1. Germline V lookup: CDR1 LNHNV, CDR2 YYDKDF (reference sequence). J lost 5 bases, V lost 1 base, and 6 bases had no gene match. The CDR3 is 15 amino acids. Here the CDR3 DNA reads TGTGCCACCAGCAGAGGCGGACAGGGTTCGACTGAAGCTTTCTTT. Protein: CATSRGGQGSTEAFF.

The rearrangement joins TRBV4-1 to TRBJ2-2, with a weak D call TRBD1 (5 bases). Trimming cost V 1 base and J 3 bases, with 15 bases left between them. Germline CDR1 reads MGHRA; CDR2 reads YSYEKL. CDR3 size: 17 residues. Here the CDR3 reads CASSQVDMGMHTGELFF. CDR3 coding DNA: TGCGCCAGCAGCCAAGTGGACATGGGGATGCACACCGGGGAGCTGTTTTTT.

The table lists this clone with a few counts. This chain uses TRBV5-1 with TRBJ1-2; D ambiguous. Deletions cut 4 bases from V and 3 bases from J, with 10 bases between. Germline loops: CDR1 SGHRS, CDR2 YFSETQ. The CDR3 has 13 amino acids. Here the CDR3 DNA reads TGCGCCAGCAGCGCGGGGTGGGACTATGGCTACACCTTC. This codes for CASSAGWDYGYTF.

The V call is TRBV18, the J call TRBJ1-2, with D perhaps matching TRBD1 (5 bases). CDR3 size: 16 residues. CDR1 and CDR2 (germline): KGHSH, LQKENI. Trimming pared 3 bases from V and 0 bases from J, leaving 14 bases between. This chain's CDR3 is CASSPSGLGTNYGYTF. In DNA, the CDR3 is TGTGCCAGCTCACCGTCGGGACTGGGAACTAACTATGGCTACACCTTC.

This chain uses TRBV20-1 with TRBJ2-1, with TRBD1 matching over 8 bases. The ends lost 4 bases at V and 10 bases at J; junction bases unmatched: 3. Germline V CDR1 and CDR2: DFQATT, SNEGSKA (reference sequence). This CDR3 has 11 residues. The CDR3 DNA sequence: TGCAGTGCTACAGGGGGCTCGGAGCAGTTCTTC. Its protein is CSATGGSEQFF.

The CDR3 protein is CASSAPSGHTIYF. CDR3 DNA: TGTGCCAGCAGCGCCCCTAGCGGGCACACCATATATTTT. The chain carries TRBV9 and TRBJ1-3; D is undetermined. V was pared by 3 bases and J by 8 bases, with 12 bases between. CDR3 length equals 13 residues. Germline CDR1 is SGDLS and CDR2 is YYNGEE.

This chain links TRBV5-5 with TRBJ1-1; D perhaps matches TRBD1 (5 bases). V lost 2 bases to trimming and J lost 0 bases, with 8 bases between them. The CDR3 has 14 amino acids. Germline CDR1 and CDR2: SGHKS and YYEKEE (reference sequence). The CDR3 DNA reads as TGTGCCAGCAGCTTTGACAGCATGAACACTGAAGCTTTCTTT. Its protein product is CASSFDSMNTEAFF.

The V call is TRBV2, the J call TRBJ1-3, with D unresolved. The CDR3 has 14 residues. V was pared by 4 bases and J by 0 bases, with 7 bases between. Per the germline V gene, CDR1 is SNHLY and CDR2 is FYNNEI. The CDR3 nucleotides read TGTGCCAGCAGTGGCTTTGGCTCTGGAAACACCATATATTTT. Amino acid sequence: CASSGFGSGNTIYF.

The rearrangement links TRBV5-1 to TRBJ2-2, with D possibly being TRBD1 (6 bases). Germline V gene sequence: CDR1 SGHRS, CDR2 YFSETQ. The CDR3 loop spans 14 amino acids. Deletions cut 2 bases from V and 6 bases from J, with 11 bases between. The CDR3 DNA reads as TGCGCCAGCAGCTTTCAACAGGGATCCGGGGAGCTGTTTTTT. Encoded protein: CASSFQQGSGELFF. Looking up the rest from reference TRBV5-1 and TRBJ2-2 gives the full variable domain: KAGVTQTPRYLIKTRGQQVTLSCSPISGHRSVSWYQQTPGQGLQFLFEYFSETQRNKGNFPGRFSGRQFSNSRSEMNVSTLELGDSALYLCASSFQQGSGELFFGEGSRLTVL.

This chain joins TRBV2 and TRBJ1-1; perhaps TRBD1 as D (6 bases). Looked up from germline, CDR1 is SNHLY and CDR2 is FYNNEI. CDR3 length: 14 amino acids. V lost 6 bases to trimming and J lost 2 bases, with 13 bases between them. CDR3 sequence: CASRGDTRNTEAFF. CDR3 sequence (DNA): TGTGCCAGCAGGGGGGACACAAGAAACACTGAAGCTTTCTTT. Filled out from reference TRBV2 and TRBJ1-1, the complete variable domain reads EPEVTQTPSHQVTQMGQEVILRCVPISNHLYFYWYRQILGQKVEFLVSFYNNEISEKSEIFDDQFSVERPDGSNFTLKIRSTKLEDSAMYFCASRGDTRNTEAFFGQGTRLTVV.

The chain combines TRBV6-5 with TRBJ1-5; no reliable D call. The V gene's germline CDR1 is MNHEY and CDR2 SVGAGI. The ends were cut back, 5 bases at V and 2 bases at J, with 7 bases in the middle. The CDR3 extends over 13 amino acids. CDR3 sequence: CASSPGGNQPQHF. CDR3 nucleotides: TGTGCCAGCAGTCCCGGGGGCAATCAGCCCCAGCATTTT.

The J gene is TRBJ2-3, the V gene TRBV6-5; D perhaps matches TRBD2 (5 bases). CDR3 length: 12 amino acids. Trimming cost V 7 bases and J 1 base, with 6 bases left between them. Germline assignment: CDR1 MNHEY and CDR2 SVGAGI. Written as DNA, the CDR3 is TGTGCCAGCAACGGGGGCACAGATACGCAGTATTTT. Translating it yields CASNGGTDTQYF.

The CDR3 here is CSVGDGSYEQYV. The CDR3 DNA reads as TGCAGCGTTGGGGACGGTTCCTACGAGCAGTACGTC. The rearrangement uses TRBV29-1 and TRBJ2-7; tentatively, D is TRBD1 or TRBD2 (5 bases each). The CDR3 is 12 residues long. V was shortened by 4 bases and J by 1 base, with 8 bases between the two germline ends. Germline values: CDR1 SQVTM, CDR2 ANQGSEA.

About this clone: The same CDR3 arises from other DNA sequences in this sample as well. The genes are TRBV18 and TRBJ2-3; D remains ambiguous. The CDR3 length is 12 residues. Trimming removed 2 bases at V and 7 bases at J, with 7 bases between. Germline V gene lookup returns CDR1 KGHSH and CDR2 LQKENI. The CDR3 DNA sequence: TGTGCCAGCTCACCAGGTCGGAATACGCAGTATTTT. Translating gives CASSPGRNTQYF.

The J gene is TRBJ2-2, the V gene TRBV12-5; D may be TRBD1 (6 bases). Germline CDR1 is LGHNT and CDR2 is FRNRAP. CDR3 length: 15 amino acids. V lost 2 bases and J lost 6, with 13 bases in between. The CDR3 spells CASGLSEGDAGELFF. DNA of the CDR3: TGTGCTAGTGGTTTGAGCGAGGGGGACGCCGGGGAGCTGTTTTTT.

The chain recombines TRBV11-2 with TRBJ2-1; 7 nucleotides agree with TRBD2. The CDR3 loop spans 16 amino acids. The J segment lost 4 bases and the V segment lost 3 bases, leaving 9 bases of the junction unmatched. Germline loops: CDR1 SGHAT, CDR2 FQNNGV. Written as DNA, the CDR3 is TGTGCCAGCAGCTTCAGGGTGCTAGCGGATTACAATGAGCAGTTCTTC. Translating it yields CASSFRVLADYNEQFF.